Following are 3 T cell receptor beta chains from one sample sequenced in a study of post-analysis software for immune sequencing data. Broader study findings: Compared with controls, patients had more of 4 or 5 TRBV segments, including TRBV5-6, TRBV5-1 and TRBV20-1.

cDNA libraries for TCR beta contained unique molecular identifiers. TCRdb re-called the PCR reads with MiXCR, one entry per CDR3 protein. The sample contains roughly 580,000 distinct CDR3 sequences, around 44% of which appear only once. Their antigens remain unidentified. Material: blood. The source is a girl aged 10-17 years with multiple sclerosis.

V is TRBV20-1 and J is TRBJ1-6, with 7 bases that match TRBD1. This CDR3 is built from 14 residues. The V segment lost 0 bases and the J segment 13 bases; nucleotides outside the gene matches: 9. Germline assignment: CDR1 DFQATT and CDR2 SNEGSKA (reference sequence). The CDR3 reads CSARDRQGVSPLHF. Here the CDR3 DNA reads TGCAGTGCTAGAGATCGCCAGGGGGTTTCGCCCCTCCACTTT.

V and J are TRBV6-6 and TRBJ2-1; the match to TRBD2 covers 11 bases. V was pared by 6 bases and J by 7 bases, with 5 bases of the junction left unmatched. Germline CDR1 MNHNY, CDR2 SVGAGI (reference sequence). CDR3 size: 14 residues. DNA of the CDR3: TGTGCCAGCAGCATAGCGGGAGGGAGGAATGAGCAGTTCTTC. Its protein product is CASSIAGGRNEQFF.

The rearrangement joins TRBV12-3 or TRBV12-4 to TRBJ1-1; D is unclear. The CDR3 has 13 amino acids. The V gene lost 0 bases and the J gene lost 6 bases, with 8 bases spanning the gap. Here the CDR3 DNA reads TGTGCCAGCAGTTTAGCGCTGGCAGCTGAAGCTTTCTTT. It codes for CASSLALAAEAFF.